This T cell receptor (beta chain) was found in a study of cytomegalovirus exposure and HLA in healthy donors. Overall study findings and caveats: For most TCR beta V segments, an earlier analysis put the productive rate at about 90% or about 30% of the time. The study put around 180 TCR beta chains on its list as cytomegalovirus-associated. As a later analysis showed, a missense DCLRE1C variant was linked to trimming of TCR beta V- and J-genes.

As to this clone: Antigen: not known.

The PCR had 60 Vbeta and 13 Jbeta primers. Some clones are missing from TCRdb's copy, which holds only in-frame ones; the method was immunoSEQ multiplex PCR. The table has roughly 110,000 clones, roughly 72% seen once. Sequenced input: PBMCs. The TCR was taken from a man aged 25 to 45 in good health and CMV-seronegative.

This CDR3 reads CAISLGSGTSYEQYF. DNA for the CDR3: TGTGCCATCAGTTTAGGTAGCGGGACATCCTACGAGCAGTACTTC. This chain connects TRBV10-3 to TRBJ2-7; TRBD2 matches at 8 bases. The germline V gene encodes CDR1 ENHRY and CDR2 SYGVKD. The CDR3 loop spans 15 amino acids. V trimming: 5 bases; J trimming: 1 base; junction bases outside the gene matches: 7.